This TCR beta chain is from a study of Ad26.COV2.S vaccination and SARS-CoV-2 variants. Study-wide points: The TCR breadth and depth analyses may have understated or missed part of the total T cell responses.

Method: immunoSEQ multiplex PCR; TCRdb's copy keeps in-frame clones and lacks some. The table shows 200,000 to 250,000 clones, with approximately 90% occurring only once. Treatment reported: around 19 received Ad26.COV2.S at low or high dose, single or two shots; about 5 received placebo; per-sample allocation not given. Vaccine and placebo recipients were sampled on day 63 after the first injection. The CDR3 loop spans 16 amino acids. The V and J ends lost 5 bases and 3 bases, in that order; junction bases with no gene match: 9. Per germline, CDR1 PRHDT and CDR2 FYEKMQ (reference sequence). On this clone itself: Its target is unknown.

The clonotype originates from a person between 18 and 59 years old who received the Ad26.COV2.S COVID-19 vaccine or a placebo. The sequencing here drew on peripheral blood, taken in a trial of Ad26.COV2.S vaccine versus placebo. The V call is TRBV13, the J call TRBJ2-1, with 8 bases identical to TRBD2. In DNA, the CDR3 is TGTGCCAGCAGCCCCCCCCGCGGGGGGCTCTACAATGAGCAGTTCTTC. Its translation: CASSPPRGGLYNEQFF.